This note documents a single T cell receptor beta chain sequence. No cognate antigen has been identified for it. No qualities accompany the bases; no much larger clone lies one base away. The library came from UMI-ligation and nested PCR. An equimolar mix of two oligonucleotides covering both TRBC1 and TRBC2 was used as the beta constant-region primer. Four rounds of PCR were used to amplify ligated cDNA, with nested alpha and beta constant-region primers being used together with the SP2 primer. A single-stranded oligonucleotide carrying the SP2 primer and a 12-nucleotide UMI was ligated to the 3' end of the cDNA by T4 RNA ligase 1. Incubation of the ligation reaction was carried out at 16 degrees C for roughly 18-24 hours. To avoid over-amplification, PCR2 was usually performed as a SYBR Green qPCR and halted once a predetermined threshold was reached. Every purification after the first one was done using Agencourt AMPure XP magnetic beads. Libraries were quantified by Qubit and checked on a TapeStation, where a main peak was expected near 650 bp. Sequencing of the pooled libraries was done on an Illumina MiSeq using v2 2x251 paired-end kits, which typically yielded roughly 0.85-2.3 million reads per sample. Each sample's library went into the pool at about 4.1 nM, and roughly 5-7.5% PhiX was added to help with cluster recognition. The source study handled its data this way. V and J genes were assigned to Demultiplexor-processed FASTQ reads by Decombinator through tag matching, with a single base-pair mismatch being allowed. By using UMIs, Collapsinator corrected both sequencing errors and the frequency errors caused by PCR heterogeneity. TCRs were translated and CDR3s were extracted from the conserved cysteine to the FGXG phenylalanine by CDR3Translator, with non-productive sequences being flagged. Repertoires were subsampled to equal numbers of UMI-defined TCRs before Gini, Shannon entropy and inverse Simpson indices were calculated. Power-law fits to clonotype abundance distributions were performed by maximum likelihood within the linear range. For one naive CD8 sample, the pipeline and MIGEC produced similar UMI counts, unique TCR numbers and clonal distributions. In one analysis, naive TCRs also found in any memory subset of the same donor were removed from the naive repertoire. A set of roughly 7,000 CMV-associated CDR3 sequences, compiled from VDJdb and a published dataset, was used to search the repertoires. TCRdb redid the processing of the public reads, applying fastp at Q25 and MiXCR, and retained in-frame beta chains. Entries that share a CDR3 protein sequence are merged under the most common genes and DNA. These V and J calls are TCRdb output, not the study's own analysis. The table for this sample lists approximately 150,000 distinct CDR3 sequences; more than 15% of them were counted only once. The top ten constitute 0.6% to 0.7% of the sample.

The data were obtained in a study of naive and memory T cell subsets (dated by TCRdb to 2016 to 2017). For the study in its entirety: An open-source, UMI-based TCR alpha and beta sequencing pipeline was applied to sorted naive and memory peripheral blood T cell subsets. Complete agreement was observed between the functional CMV T cell responses and the IgG serology results. RNA was DNase-treated and reverse transcribed with TCR constant-region primers, mostly using SuperScript III.

From the second PCR step onward, the TCR alpha chain libraries and the TCR beta chain libraries were amplified separately. The CMV status of each donor was determined by measuring IFNgamma production from CD4+ T cells after fresh PBMCs had been stimulated overnight with CMV viral lysate. CD4 T cells were positively selected using Miltenyi beads, after which CD8 T cells were positively selected from the CD4-negative fraction. After staining for CD3, CD4, CD8, CD45RA, CD27 and a live/dead dye, cells were sorted on a BD Aria II into four subsets based on CD45RA and CD27. Blood was obtained from a few healthy volunteers, and the blood from each volunteer was fractionated into CD4 and CD8 T cells and subsequently into four differentiation subsets. About 110 ml of peripheral blood was collected from each donor, and PBMC were isolated from the blood using Ficoll-Paque PLUS density-gradient centrifugation. The sorted cells were lysed in RLT buffer, after which RNA was extracted using a Qiagen RNeasy kit and kept at -80 degrees C.

Points the paper makes about the study in general: TCR abundance followed a power law whose exponent differed between naive and memory subsets but was consistent across the three individuals. Clonotypes were defined as single alpha or beta chain sequences, not paired alpha/beta receptors. RNA-based TCR counts may be affected by expression changes linked to T cell activation and differentiation. Once error correction was done, more than 95% of naive TCR sequences showed up just once, which made the naive abundance distributions much steeper than those of the memory subsets. Naive repertoires, especially CD8, contained a few larger clonotypes, possibly memory cells re-expressing CD45RA. In both CD4 and CD8 cells, the Gini index increased while Shannon and inverse Simpson diversity decreased from naive through CM, EM and EMRA. No ground truth was available to validate the repertoire findings for the naive and memory subsets.

A distance of 17 bases separates the germline ends of V and J, which lose 6 bases and 6 bases respectively. From its cysteine to its phenylalanine, the CDR3 spans 14 amino acids. Only CDR3 DNA is held: 42 bases, read in frame from base 1. CDR1 and CDR2 are read off the germline V gene (reference sequence) as DFQATT and SNEGSKA. The sequenced material came from naive CD8+ T cells from blood. The cell subset or site label, read with the paper, signifies: naive T cells, CD45RA high CD27+. The source is a human donor in good health. The receptor chain draws on TRBV20-1 and TRBJ2-2, with no confident D gene call. CDR3 sequence: CSARVIKLAGELFF. The DNA is as follows: TGCAGTGCCCGAGTCATTAAACTCGCCGGGGAGCTGTTTTTT.